Listed below are T cell receptor beta chains from one sample, sequenced in a study of cytomegalovirus exposure and HLA in healthy donors. The table came from immunoSEQ multiplex PCR; TCRdb's copy has only in-frame clones and leaves some out. The top ten clones hold about 3.1% of a sample with around 60,000 clones, more than 80% of them seen once. The sample taken for sequencing was PBMCs. Receptors were obtained from a young man in good health and CMV-seronegative. Each CDR3 is given with its conserved first and last residue. D genes are given only for firm matches. The size field is filled for only some rows; it gives once, few, many or a size class.

TRBD2	NA	TRBJ2-6	TRBV11-3	CASSPGLAHYSGANVLTF	TGTGCCAGCAGCCCCGGACTAGCGCATTACTCTGGGGCCAACGTCCTGACTTTC
NA	NA	TRBJ1-3	TRBV13	CASSLASSGNTIYF	TGTGCCAGCAGCTTAGCGAGCTCTGGAAACACCATATATTTT
TRBD2	once	TRBJ2-1	TRBV19	CASSMISGSLNEQFF	TGTGCCAGTAGTATGATAAGCGGGAGTTTAAATGAGCAGTTCTTC
TRBD1	NA	TRBJ1-5	TRBV7-9	CASSHTGANQPQHF	TGTGCCAGCAGCCATACAGGGGCTAATCAGCCCCAGCATTTT
NA	NA	TRBJ2-2	TRBV7-2	CASSLPPDTNTGELFF	TGTGCCAGCAGCTTACCCCCTGACACGAACACCGGGGAGCTGTTTTTT
NA	NA	TRBJ1-1	TRBV28	CASSLNKIGANTEAFF	TGTGCCAGCAGTTTAAATAAAATAGGGGCCAACACTGAAGCTTTCTTT
NA	NA	TRBJ2-6	TRBV28	CASSLNRAGANVLTF	TGTGCCAGCAGTTTAAACAGGGCTGGGGCCAACGTCCTGACTTTC
TRBD1	NA	TRBJ2-2	TRBV19	CASIRQGTTGELFF	TGTGCCAGTATAAGACAGGGGACGACCGGGGAGCTGTTTTTT
TRBD1	NA	TRBJ1-1	TRBV18	CASSPGTGMDAFF	TGTGCCAGCTCACCCGGGACAGGGATGGATGCTTTCTTT
NA	NA	TRBJ2-7	TRBV28	CASHGGFEQYF	TGTGCCAGCCACGGGGGTTTCGAGCAGTACTTC
NA	NA	TRBJ2-7	TRBV7-9	CASSLGSGFVPSYEQYF	TGTGCCAGCAGCTTAGGTTCAGGGTTCGTGCCTAGCTACGAGCAGTACTTC
NA	NA	TRBJ1-4	TRBV28	CASSLIAPAGANGRLFF	TGTGCCAGCAGTTTAATTGCCCCGGCGGGGGCAAACGGGAGACTGTTTTTT
TRBD1	NA	TRBJ1-4	TRBV29-1	CSVTGTGVSGGEKLFF	TGCAGCGTTACCGGGACAGGGGTTTCGGGCGGTGAAAAACTGTTTTTT
NA	NA	TRBJ2-5	TRBV11-2	CASSSSKGRGAETQYF	TGTGCCAGCAGCTCCAGTAAAGGCAGGGGGGCAGAGACCCAGTACTTC
NA	NA	TRBJ2-7	TRBV10-3	CAISESSGGWTNEQYF	TGTGCCATCAGTGAGTCGAGTGGCGGGTGGACCAACGAGCAGTACTTC
NA	NA	TRBJ1-2	TRBV29-1	CSVVVISNYGYTF	TGCAGCGTTGTAGTCATCTCTAACTATGGCTACACCTTC
TRBD2	NA	TRBJ2-3	TRBV2	CASSEPQREGYF	TGTGCCAGCAGTGAACCTCAGCGGGAGGGTTATTTT
NA	NA	TRBJ1-3	TRBV5-6	CASSLVFGSGNTIYF	TGTGCCAGCAGCTTGGTATTCGGGAGTGGAAACACCATATATTTT
TRBD1	NA	TRBJ2-1	TRBV6-1	CATGADRVGSGQFF	TGTGCCACCGGAGCGGACAGGGTCGGCAGTGGGCAGTTCTTC
NA	NA	TRBJ2-2	TRBV18	CASSPISGANTGELFF	TGTGCCAGCTCACCAATTAGCGGAGCGAACACCGGGGAGCTGTTTTTT
NA	NA	TRBJ2-1	TRBV11-2	CASSKTWSSYNEQFF	TGTGCCAGCAGCAAAACTTGGAGCTCCTACAATGAGCAGTTCTTC
NA	NA	TRBJ2-7	TRBV11-3	CASSSLTAGPGREDEQYF	TGTGCCAGCAGCTCACTCACGGCGGGCCCGGGTAGAGAGGACGAGCAGTACTTC
TRBD2	NA	TRBJ2-1	TRBV11-2	CASSLGLAKRGNEQFF	TGTGCCAGCAGCCTTGGACTAGCGAAAAGAGGCAATGAGCAGTTCTTC
NA	NA	TRBJ2-2	TRBV14	CASSRDIYTGELFF	TGTGCCAGCAGCCGGGACATATACACCGGGGAGCTGTTTTTT
NA	NA	TRBJ2-5	TRBV19	CASSISGHTFKETQYF	TGTGCCAGTAGTATATCCGGACACACATTTAAAGAGACCCAGTACTTC
NA	NA	TRBJ2-7	TRBV28	CASSYGFSYEQYF	TGTGCCAGCAGTTATGGTTTCAGCTACGAGCAGTACTTC
NA	NA	TRBJ2-1	TRBV6-4	CASSGDINNEQFF	TGTGCCAGCAGTGGAGACATCAACAATGAGCAGTTCTTC
TRBD2	NA	TRBJ2-1	TRBV11-3	CASSFGGLAGGGNEQFF	TGTGCCAGCAGCTTTGGGGGACTAGCGGGAGGAGGCAATGAGCAGTTCTTC
TRBD1	NA	TRBJ2-5	TRBV2	CASSPGTGQYQETQYF	TGTGCCAGCTCGCCGGGGACAGGGCAGTACCAAGAGACCCAGTACTTC
NA	NA	TRBJ2-2	TRBV5-1	CASSNQGRRVTGELFF	TGCGCCAGCAGCAACCAGGGTAGACGCGTGACCGGGGAGCTGTTTTTT
NA	NA	TRBJ1-1	TRBV18	CASSATGSTEAFF	TGTGCCAGCTCGGCTACAGGGAGTACTGAAGCTTTCTTT
NA	NA	TRBJ2-7	TRBV30	CAWSTGMYEQYF	TGTGCCTGGTCTACAGGGATGTACGAGCAGTACTTC
NA	NA	TRBJ2-1	TRBV12-5	CASVPDRGSDEQFF	TGTGCTAGTGTCCCAGACCGGGGGTCGGATGAGCAGTTCTTC
NA	NA	TRBJ2-1	TRBV18	CASSPRGGSYNEQFF	TGTGCCAGCTCACCACGCGGCGGTTCCTACAATGAGCAGTTCTTC
NA	NA	TRBJ1-2	TRBV2	CASSVQGNYGYTF	TGTGCCAGCAGCGTACAGGGAAACTATGGCTACACCTTC
NA	NA	TRBJ2-3	TRBV29-1	CSVDSPGTDTQYF	TGCAGCGTTGATTCCCCGGGCACAGATACGCAGTATTTT
NA	NA	TRBJ1-1	TRBV28	CASSPQGLSAFF	TGTGCCAGCAGTCCCCAGGGCTTGAGCGCTTTCTTT
TRBD1	once	TRBJ2-7	TRBV6-1	CASSTTGTGSREQYF	TGTGCCAGCAGTACCACCGGGACAGGGAGTCGGGAGCAGTACTTC
TRBD1	NA	TRBJ2-7	TRBV6-1	CASSEVAGGWNEQYF	TGTGCCAGCAGTGAAGTGGCAGGGGGCTGGAACGAGCAGTACTTC
TRBD2	few	TRBJ2-1	TRBV7-3	CASSQLAGSSYNEQFF	TGTGCCAGCAGCCAACTAGCGGGGAGCTCCTACAATGAGCAGTTCTTC
NA	once	TRBJ2-7	TRBV11-2	CASSPSPATASYEQYF	TGTGCCAGCAGCCCTTCCCCCGCGACAGCATCCTACGAGCAGTACTTC
NA	NA	TRBJ2-1	TRBV27	CASSRAGASYNEQFF	TGTGCCAGCAGCAGAGCGGGTGCCTCCTACAATGAGCAGTTCTTC
TRBD1	NA	TRBJ2-6	TRBV27	CASSRTGGSGANVLTF	TGTGCCAGCAGTAGGACAGGGGGCTCTGGGGCCAACGTCCTGACTTTC
NA	NA	TRBJ1-3	TRBV27	CASSLGGALGNTIYF	TGTGCCAGCAGTTTAGGGGGGGCGCTCGGAAACACCATATATTTT
NA	NA	TRBJ1-5	TRBV18	CASSPTNSNQPQHF	TGTGCCAGCTCCCCCACTAATAGCAATCAGCCCCAGCATTTT